The 9 T cell receptor beta chains reported below all come from one sample, sequenced in a study of T cell responses to AZD1222 COVID-19 vaccine. The data were produced by immunoSEQ multiplex PCR, yet TCRdb's version contains in-frame clones alone and is incomplete. The table records about 60,000 clones, roughly 84% of them present only once. This specimen was peripheral blood, taken on day 0 of AZD1222 vaccination. All receptors derive from an adult in good health.

This clone showed up just a few times. The chain recombines TRBV7-8 with TRBJ1-1; TRBD1 aligns across 9 bases. The length of the CDR3 is 14 residues. Germline CDR1 and CDR2: SGHVS and FQNEAQ. V dropped 1 base and J dropped 5; count of bases not matched to a gene: 2. Here the CDR3 DNA reads TGTGCCAGCAGCTTAGAACAGGGGGCAACTGAAGCTTTCTTT. Its protein is CASSLEQGATEAFF.

About this clone itself: Within the sample, other DNA sequences also encode this same CDR3. This rearrangement joins TRBV3-1 (or the pseudogene TRBV3-2) to TRBJ1-3; D perhaps matches TRBD1 (5 bases). V lost 4 bases to trimming and J lost 0 bases, with 7 bases between them. This CDR3 is built from 14 residues. CDR1 LGHDT and CDR2 YNNKEL come from the germline V gene (reference sequence). The CDR3 reads CASSRGDSGNTIYF. CDR3 DNA sequence: TGTGCCAGCAGCCGGGGGGACTCTGGAAACACCATATATTTT.

V usage is TRBV24-1 and J usage is TRBJ1-2; possible D gene TRBD1, 5 bases. The CDR3 runs 16 residues. CDR1 is KGHDR, CDR2 SFDVKD, per germline. V was shortened by 5 bases and J by 6 bases, with 21 bases between the two germline ends. The CDR3 is CATSGSGRGRADGYTF. Written as DNA, the CDR3 is TGTGCCACCAGTGGCTCAGGGAGAGGGCGGGCAGATGGCTACACCTTC.

The chain combines TRBV28 with TRBJ2-3; 10 bases align to TRBD2. This CDR3 is 17 amino acids long. V trimming: 6 bases; J trimming: 1 base; junction bases outside the gene matches: 10. Looked up from germline, CDR1 is MDHEN and CDR2 is SYDVKM. CDR3: CASSPPSGGGGTDTQYF. The CDR3 DNA sequence: TGTGCCAGCAGCCCCCCTAGCGGGGGAGGAGGCACAGATACGCAGTATTTT.

The rearrangement links TRBV19 to TRBJ1-4; D gene uncertain. The CDR3 sequence is 15 residues long. Germline V gives CDR1 LNHDA, CDR2 SQIVND (reference sequence). V was shortened by 1 base and J by 4 bases, with 10 bases between the two germline ends. CDR3 nucleotide sequence: TGTGCCAGTAGTATAGGAAGGCGGGTTAATGAAAAACTGTTTTTT. It codes for CASSIGRRVNEKLFF.

Here the CDR3 reads CASSSIRQTSSYEQYF. The CDR3, as DNA: TGTGCCAGCAGTTCAATTCGACAGACAAGCTCCTACGAGCAGTACTTC. The rearrangement joins TRBV28 to TRBJ2-7; possibly TRBD1 for D (5 bases). Germline V gene sequence: CDR1 MDHEN, CDR2 SYDVKM. V was pared by 4 bases and J by 0 bases, with 16 bases between. This CDR3 region has 16 residues.

The chain joins TRBV6-5 to TRBJ1-1; tentative D call: TRBD1 (6 bases). The germline V and J ends were trimmed by 6 bases and 6 bases, with 14 bases remaining between them. Germline CDR1 MNHEY, CDR2 SVGAGI. There are 13 residues in the CDR3. The chain's CDR3 is CASRVLQGPEAFF. CDR3 nucleotide sequence: TGTGCCAGCAGAGTATTACAGGGACCTGAAGCTTTCTTT.

The genes are TRBV5-1 and TRBJ2-5; tentatively, D is TRBD2 (5 bases). The CDR3 spans 14 residues. Germline CDR1 is SGHRS and CDR2 is YFSETQ. V lost 4 bases, J lost 0 bases, and 10 bases lay in between. For the CDR3, the DNA is TGCGCCAGCAGCGAGGGCCAGTACCAAGAGACCCAGTACTTC. Its protein is CASSEGQYQETQYF.

The chain employs TRBV15 and TRBJ1-2; TRBD1 matches 11 bases. The ends lost 4 bases at V and 2 bases at J; junction bases unmatched: 9. Germline V gene lookup returns CDR1 LNHNV and CDR2 YYDKDF (reference sequence). The CDR3 is 17 amino acids. CDR3 protein: CATSIGGQGARNYGYTF. In nucleotides, the CDR3 is TGTGCCACCAGCATAGGTGGACAGGGGGCTAGGAACTATGGCTACACCTTC. Based on the CDR3 plus reference TRBV15 and TRBJ1-2, the full variable domain is DAMVIQNPRYQVTQFGKPVTLSCSQTLNHNVMYWYQQKSSQAPKLLFHYYDKDFNNEADTPDNFQSRRPNTSFCFLDIRSPGLGDTAMYLCATSIGGQGARNYGYTFGSGTRLTVV.